Listed here is a single TCR beta chain. Its antigen is currently unknown. The source of the sample is a study of graft-versus-host responses after intestinal transplantation. Study summary: Anti-thymocyte globulin served as induction for all recipients, who then took tacrolimus and steroids for approximately three years.

Germline loops: CDR1 MGHRA, CDR2 YSYEKL. Trimming left V 4 bases short and J 0 bases short, with 16 bases between. The CDR3 spans 17 residues. Assay: immunoSEQ multiplex PCR; the TCRdb copy retains only in-frame clones and omits some. The data hold tens of thousands of clones, with around nine tenths observed a single time. Study-level points and caveats: With peak circulating GvH clone levels came an association with early post-transplant HvG declines. GvH clones were found in recipient marrow; some appeared first in ileum or blood.

The sample was unstimulated CD4+ T cells sorted from spleen or lymph node cells, taken before intestinal transplant. The receptor comes from a human donor who received an intestinal transplant. The V gene is TRBV4-1, the J gene TRBJ2-1, with no clear D. The DNA of the CDR3 is TGCGCCAGCAGCCCCAAGTCCCCTCTTAGCTCCTACAATGAGCAGTTCTTC. Encoded protein: CASSPKSPLSSYNEQFF.